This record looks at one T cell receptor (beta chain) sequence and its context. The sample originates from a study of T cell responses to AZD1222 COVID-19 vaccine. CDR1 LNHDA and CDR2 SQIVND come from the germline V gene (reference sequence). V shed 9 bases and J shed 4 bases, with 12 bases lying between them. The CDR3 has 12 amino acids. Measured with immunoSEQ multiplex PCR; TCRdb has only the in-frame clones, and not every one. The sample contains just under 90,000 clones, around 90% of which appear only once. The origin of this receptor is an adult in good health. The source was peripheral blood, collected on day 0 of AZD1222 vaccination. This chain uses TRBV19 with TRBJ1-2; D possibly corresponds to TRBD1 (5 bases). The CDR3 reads CASRGEGYGYTF. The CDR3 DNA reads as TGTGCCAGCCGAGGGGAGGGCTATGGCTACACCTTC.